Listed below are T cell receptor beta chains from one sample, sequenced in a study of cytomegalovirus exposure and HLA in healthy donors. Data came from immunoSEQ multiplex PCR; TCRdb stores just in-frame clones and leaves some out. Of about 130,000 clones listed, roughly 72% are singletons. Sequenced material: PBMCs. The receptors shown here come from a woman aged 45 to 65 in good health and CMV-seronegative. Each CDR3 is given with its conserved first and last residue. The order of the fields is D gene, V gene, J gene, clone size, CDR3 protein, CDR3 DNA. The D gene is left open where the match is weak. Only part of the rows carry a size: once, few, many, or a class if the clone is expanded.

NA	TRBV11-3	TRBJ2-3	NA	CASSLDRRDTQYF	TGTGCCAGCAGCTTAGATAGGAGGGATACGCAGTATTTT
TRBD1	TRBV5-1	TRBJ1-2	once	CASSLVTGDYGYTF	TGCGCCAGCAGCTTGGTGACAGGGGACTATGGCTACACCTTC
TRBD1	TRBV5-4	TRBJ1-3	once	CASSLAPGTGTGGNTIYF	TGTGCCAGCAGCTTGGCCCCCGGGACAGGGACGGGAGGAAACACCATATATTTT
NA	TRBV14	TRBJ1-1	NA	CASSLTYAGLNTEAFF	TGTGCCAGCAGCCTTACCTACGCGGGGCTAAACACTGAAGCTTTCTTT
NA	TRBV9	TRBJ2-3	NA	CASSSTRFTDTQYF	TGTGCCAGCAGCTCGACTAGATTCACAGATACGCAGTATTTT
NA	TRBV1	TRBJ1-5	once	CTSSRVGQGDQPQHF	TGCACCAGCAGCCGTGTGGGACAGGGGGATCAGCCCCAGCATTTT
NA	TRBV7-8	TRBJ1-1	NA	CASSLGQGRMNTEAFF	TGTGCCAGCAGCTTAGGGCAGGGCCGAATGAACACTGAAGCTTTCTTT
NA	TRBV5-1	TRBJ1-1	few	CASSLTGPNTEAFF	TGCGCCAGCAGCTTGACAGGGCCGAACACTGAAGCTTTCTTT
NA	TRBV23-1	TRBJ1-5	NA	CASSQTVALQPQHF	TGCGCCAGCAGTCAAACAGTGGCGCTCCAGCCCCAGCATTTT
NA	TRBV25-1	TRBJ1-5	NA	CASSDRLNQPQHF	TGTGCCAGCAGTGATCGTCTCAATCAGCCCCAGCATTTT
TRBD1	TRBV10-3	TRBJ1-1	few	CAISESDRRNTEAFF	TGTGCCATCAGTGAGTCGGACAGGAGGAACACTGAAGCTTTCTTT
NA	TRBV27	TRBJ1-1	NA	CASSPPGWDTEAFF	TGTGCCAGCAGTCCCCCGGGTTGGGACACTGAAGCTTTCTTT
NA	TRBV7-3	TRBJ1-1	NA	CASSKDVGIPTEAFF	TGTGCCAGCAGCAAAGACGTCGGGATACCCACTGAAGCTTTCTTT
TRBD2	TRBV28	TRBJ2-7	NA	CASRMTSGRVISYEQYF	TGTGCCAGCAGAATGACTAGCGGGAGGGTAATATCCTACGAGCAGTACTTC